This entry concerns a single T cell receptor beta chain. Antigen unknown. In germline, CDR1 is SGHRS, CDR2 YFSETQ. The CDR3 is made up of 15 amino acids. V gave up 3 bases and J gave up 4 bases; unmatched junction bases: 8. The data are from a study of lymphopenia after photon versus proton radiotherapy. Points from the study as a whole: Photon-treated patients lost naive T cells and TCR diversity; proton-treated stayed stable. After lymphocyte nadir, photon-treated repertoires showed oligoclonal expansion, especially CD8+ Temra. Authors raise, but do not show, better survival with proton therapy.

Profiling relied on immunoSEQ multiplex PCR, and the TCRdb table lists in-frame clones only, not all of them. The sample holds about 30,000 clones, roughly 94% seen once. This sequence was found in a woman aged 45-65 years with cholangiocarcinoma. The specimen comprised peripheral blood, sampled from a patient treated with photon-based radiotherapy. This chain uses TRBV5-1 with TRBJ2-3; 7 bases are a match to TRBD1. CDR3 nucleotide sequence: TGCGCCAGCAGCTACACAGGGGTGGTGCCAGATACGCAGTATTTT. Translation: CASSYTGVVPDTQYF.